This TCR beta chain stems from a study of control samples from healthy donors and cancer patients. Clones were sequenced by immunoSEQ multiplex PCR, and TCRdb holds only the in-frame ones, with some missing. The sample records about 82,000 clones, more than 70% being singletons. Sequencing was done on a sample of blood. The sequence was collected from a man aged 50 or older in good health.

The CDR3 sequence: CASSYPTGGNYGYTF. In DNA form, the CDR3 reads TGTGCCAGCAGTTACCCGACAGGGGGCAACTATGGCTACACCTTC. The chain couples TRBV6-2 or TRBV6-3 to TRBJ1-2; 10 nucleotides match TRBD1. The V gene's germline CDR1 is MNHEY and CDR2 SVGEGT. The CDR3 runs to 15 residues. V lost 2 bases and J lost 2; bases outside the gene matches: 2.